What follows are 7 T cell receptor beta chains derived from one specimen sequenced in a study of cytomegalovirus exposure and HLA in healthy donors. Sequencing used immunoSEQ multiplex PCR; TCRdb keeps in-frame clones, though not all of them. The sample holds around 150,000 clones; approximately 93% are singletons and the top ten take approximately 0.7%. Sequenced: PBMCs. The receptor set was obtained from a man aged 18-30 years in good health and CMV-seronegative.

This clone was seen a single time. The chain links TRBV11-2 to TRBJ2-1; D possibly corresponds to TRBD1 (6 bases). The CDR3 is made up of 16 amino acids. V was trimmed by 2 bases and J by 5 bases, leaving 16 bases between them. Germline V gene lookup returns CDR1 SGHAT and CDR2 FQNNGV. Here the CDR3 DNA reads TGTGCCAGCAGCTTATTAGGTCAGGGGTCTGACAATGAGCAGTTCTTC. This translates into CASSLLGQGSDNEQFF. The variable domain in full, completed from reference TRBV11-2 and TRBJ2-1, reads EAGVAQSPRYKIIEKRQSVAFWCNPISGHATLYWYQQILGQGPKLLIQFQNNGVVDDSQLPKDRFSAERLKGVDSTLKIQPAKLEDSAVYLCASSLLGQGSDNEQFFGPGTRLTVL.

The chain links TRBV30 to TRBJ2-7; possibly TRBD1 for D (6 bases). This CDR3 is 14 amino acids long. The ends were cut back, 5 bases at V and 5 bases at J, with 19 bases in the middle. Germline CDR1 is GTSNPN and CDR2 is SVGIG (reference sequence). The CDR3 protein is CAWLNPWGPDEQYF. The CDR3 DNA reads TGTGCCTGGCTCAACCCGTGGGGGCCGGACGAGCAGTACTTC.

V is TRBV6-1 and J is TRBJ2-3; 7 bases are shared with TRBD1. The CDR3 consists of 15 residues. CDR1 and CDR2 from the germline V gene are MNHNS and SASEGT. V gave up 0 bases and J gave up 3 bases; unmatched junction bases: 3. CDR3 nucleotides: TGTGCCAGCAGTGAAGCAAGACAGGGAACAGATACGCAGTATTTT. Translation: CASSEARQGTDTQYF.

The rearrangement uses TRBV5-8 and TRBJ2-1, with TRBD2 as a possible D gene (5 bases). CDR1 is SGHTS, CDR2 YDEGEE, per germline. The CDR3 sequence is 15 residues long. V shed 3 bases and J shed 4 bases, with 14 bases lying between them. This CDR3 is CASSSPARRYNEQFF. For the CDR3, the DNA is TGTGCCAGCAGCTCGCCCGCACGGAGGTACAATGAGCAGTTCTTC. Full variable domain (remainder filled in from reference TRBV5-8 and TRBJ2-1): EAGVTQSPTHLIKTRGQQATLRCSPISGHTSVYWYQQALGLGLQFLLWYDEGEERNRGNFPPRFSGRQFPNYSSELNVNALELEDSALYLCASSSPARRYNEQFFGPGTRLTVL.

The chain recombines TRBV11-2 with TRBJ2-6; D gene unclear. V lost 5 bases and J 2 bases, leaving 10 bases between the germline ends. This CDR3 region has 15 residues. Per germline, CDR1 SGHAT and CDR2 FQNNGV. The CDR3 here is CASSVPTPGANVLTF. As DNA, the CDR3 is TGTGCCAGCAGCGTACCCACACCTGGGGCCAACGTCCTGACTTTC.

The table lists this clone with a count of one. The rearrangement links TRBV30 to TRBJ1-2; D gene unclear. The CDR3 length is 17 residues. Germline V gene sequence: CDR1 GTSNPN, CDR2 SVGIG (reference sequence). V was trimmed by 0 bases and J by 4 bases, leaving 21 bases between them. The CDR3 loop is CAWSVLGLGSPGYGYTF. CDR3 nucleotides: TGTGCCTGGAGTGTACTAGGTTTGGGCAGCCCAGGCTATGGCTACACCTTC.

The chain combines TRBV11-2 with TRBJ1-1; possibly TRBD1 for D (5 bases). The CDR3 sequence is 14 residues long. Germline V CDR1 and CDR2: SGHAT, FQNNGV. V lost 2 bases and J 0 bases, leaving 7 bases between the germline ends. Written as DNA, the CDR3 is TGTGCCAGCAGCTTACTAGGGGTGAACACTGAAGCTTTCTTT. This translates into CASSLLGVNTEAFF.